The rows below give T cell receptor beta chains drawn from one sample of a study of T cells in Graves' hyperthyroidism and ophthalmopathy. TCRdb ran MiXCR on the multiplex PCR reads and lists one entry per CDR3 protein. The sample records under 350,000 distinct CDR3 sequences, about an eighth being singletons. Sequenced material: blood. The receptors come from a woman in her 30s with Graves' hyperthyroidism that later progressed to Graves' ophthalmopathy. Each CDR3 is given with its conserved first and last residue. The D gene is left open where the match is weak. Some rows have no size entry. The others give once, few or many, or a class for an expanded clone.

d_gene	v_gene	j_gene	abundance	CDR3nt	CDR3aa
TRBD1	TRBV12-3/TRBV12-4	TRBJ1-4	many	TGTGCCAGCAGTTTATTAGGAGGGCAGGGGGATGAAAAACTGTTTTTT	CASSLLGGQGDEKLFF
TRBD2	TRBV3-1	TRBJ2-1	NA	TGTGCCAGCAGCCAACGAGCGGGGCCCTCCTACAATGAGCAGTTCTTC	CASSQRAGPSYNEQFF
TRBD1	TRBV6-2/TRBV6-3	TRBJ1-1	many	TGTGCCAGCAGTACGGAGGGACAGGGGTTCGAGAGTGAAGCTTTCTTT	CASSTEGQGFESEAFF
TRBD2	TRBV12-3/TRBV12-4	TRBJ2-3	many	TGTGCCAGCAGTTTGACTAGCGGGAGTTTAGGAGATACGCAGTATTTT	CASSLTSGSLGDTQYF
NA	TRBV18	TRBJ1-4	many	TGTGCCAGCTCGCCACAGGGAGGGAAGGATGAAAAACTGTTTTTT	CASSPQGGKDEKLFF
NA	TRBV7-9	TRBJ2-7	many	TGTGCCAGCAGCCCCCCGGAGGAATACGAGCAGTACTTC	CASSPPEEYEQYF
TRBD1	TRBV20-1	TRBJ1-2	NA	TGCAGTGCAAGGGGCGACAGGGGTAACTATGGCTACACCTTC	CSARGDRGNYGYTF
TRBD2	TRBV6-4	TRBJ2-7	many	TGTGCCAGCATGAGCGGGAGGTCCTACGAGCAGTACTTC	CASMSGRSYEQYF
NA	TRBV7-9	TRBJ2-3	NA	TGTGCCAGCGGCCCGGGCAGGGGAGGGACAGATACGCAGTATTTT	CASGPGRGGTDTQYF
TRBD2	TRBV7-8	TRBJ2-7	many	TGTGCCAGCAGCTTACTCCCCCGAGCGGGCGGGAGCTCCTACGAGCAGTACTTC	CASSLLPRAGGSSYEQYF
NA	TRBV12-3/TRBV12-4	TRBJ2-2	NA	TGTGCCAGCAGTTTAGAGGGGCTGGGCGGGGAGCTGTTTTTT	CASSLEGLGGELFF
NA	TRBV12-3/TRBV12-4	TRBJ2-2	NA	TGTGCCTACCGGTGGGCCCCCGGGGAGCTGTTTTTT	CAYRWAPGELFF
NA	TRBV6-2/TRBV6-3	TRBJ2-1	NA	TGTGCCACTAGACTAGTGGGTAAAAAGAATGAGCAGTTCTTC	CATRLVGKKNEQFF
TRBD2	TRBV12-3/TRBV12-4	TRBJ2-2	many	TGTGCCAGCAGTCCGACGGGACTAGCGAGGGGGGAGCTGTTTTTT	CASSPTGLARGELFF
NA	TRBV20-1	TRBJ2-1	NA	TGCAGTGCTCGGGCGCATGAGCAGTTCTTC	CSARAHEQFF
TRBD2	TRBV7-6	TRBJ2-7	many	TGTGCCAGCAGCTTAACCGGGACTAGCGACTACGAGCAGTACTTC	CASSLTGTSDYEQYF
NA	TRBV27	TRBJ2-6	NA	TGTGCCAGCAGGACGAGGCGGGACAGCAACAAACCACCCTCTGGGGCCAACGTCCTGACTTTC	CASRTRRDSNKPPSGANVLTF
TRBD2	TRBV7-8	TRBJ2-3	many	TGTGCCAGCACTAAGCGGGAGGGGGATGATACGCAGTATTTT	CASTKREGDDTQYF